The 32 T cell receptor beta chains listed next were all sequenced from one sample in a study of blood T cell repertoires in COVID-19. TCRdb's copy holds only in-frame clones and misses some; the assay was immunoSEQ multiplex PCR. The sample holds roughly 430,000 clones; approximately 86% are singletons and the top ten take roughly 2%. The sample was PBMCs or T cells enriched from blood (not recorded which). Receptor source: a woman aged 40 to 55 with acute COVID-19.

The genes are TRBV2 and TRBJ2-2; no firm D call. The CDR3 runs to 14 residues. The germline V and J ends were trimmed by 7 bases and 7 bases, with 16 bases remaining between them. Germline CDR1 and CDR2: SNHLY and FYNNEI. CDR3 sequence reads: CASMLTQEYGELFF. Here the CDR3 DNA reads TGTGCCAGCATGCTCACCCAGGAATACGGGGAGCTGTTTTTT.

This clone appeared a single time. The chain employs TRBV7-2 and TRBJ2-3; 7 bases line up with TRBD1. With 6 bases clipped from V and 7 bases from J, the junction kept 13 bases outside the gene matches. The CDR3 runs to 15 residues. Germline loops: CDR1 SGHTA, CDR2 FQGNSA. CDR3 amino acids: CASSHSRGQENTQYF. The CDR3 DNA reads TGTGCCAGCAGTCATAGTAGAGGACAGGAGAATACGCAGTATTTT.

The chain employs TRBV13 and TRBJ2-3; 9 bases match TRBD1. The CDR3 spans 16 residues. Germline V CDR1 and CDR2: PRHDT, FYEKMQ (reference sequence). After removal of 4 bases from V and 2 bases from J, the junction contained 7 bases not matched to a gene. The CDR3 here is CASSSDRDRVTDTQYF. The CDR3 bases are TGTGCCAGCAGCTCCGACCGGGACAGGGTCACAGATACGCAGTATTTT.

J is TRBJ1-1 and V is TRBV18, with D unresolved. CDR3 size: 15 residues. Germline V lookup: CDR1 KGHSH, CDR2 LQKENI. V was trimmed by 0 bases and J by 5 bases, leaving 13 bases between them. For the CDR3, the DNA is TGTGCCAGCTCACCACCGAAGGGAGGGAATACTGAAGCTTTCTTT. Translation: CASSPPKGGNTEAFF.

For the CDR3, the DNA is TGCGCCAGCGGAGTCACTTCAGGGGGCTATGGCTACACCTTC. This sequence encodes CASGVTSGGYGYTF. The chain couples TRBV5-1 to TRBJ1-2; 7 bases fit TRBD1. V trimming: 7 bases; J trimming: 4 bases; junction bases outside the gene matches: 10. CDR3 size: 14 residues. The germline V gene has CDR1 SGHRS and CDR2 YFSETQ.

The chain combines TRBV4-1 with TRBJ2-1; a possible D gene is TRBD1 (6 bases). The CDR3 spans 16 residues. Germline CDR1 reads MGHRA; CDR2 reads YSYEKL. The germline V and J ends were trimmed by 3 bases and 8 bases, with 20 bases remaining between them. The CDR3, as DNA: TGCGCCAGCAGCCAGGGGGACATCGGCTCTAGCTATGAGCAGTTCTTC. This sequence encodes CASSQGDIGSSYEQFF.

The chain combines TRBV2 with TRBJ1-2; no clear D gene. The V gene lost 1 base and the J gene lost 2 bases, with 8 bases spanning the gap. The CDR3 has 14 residues. The germline CDR1 and CDR2 sequences are SNHLY and FYNNEI. The CDR3 bases are TGTGCCAGCAGTGAAGTTGGGAGGAACTATGGCTACACCTTC. It codes for CASSEVGRNYGYTF.

The chain links TRBV5-6 to TRBJ2-1, with a possible D match to TRBD1 (6 bases). CDR3 size: 15 residues. Germline CDR1 is SGHDT and CDR2 is YYEEEE. The V end lost 1 base, the J end lost 1 base, and 9 bases lay between the germline ends. CDR3 protein: CASSLWQGSYNEQFF. DNA for the CDR3: TGTGCCAGCAGCTTGTGGCAGGGGTCCTACAATGAGCAGTTCTTC.

The table lists this clone with a count of one. This sample includes further DNA sequences coding for the same CDR3. CDR3 nucleotide sequence: TGTGCCAGCAGCGTAGAAGGGCGCGGGACAGATACGCAGTATTTT. Amino acid sequence: CASSVEGRGTDTQYF. The rearrangement joins TRBV9 to TRBJ2-3, with D possibly being TRBD2 (5 bases). Germline V CDR1 and CDR2: SGDLS, YYNGEE. The V end lost 0 bases, the J end lost 3 bases, and 11 bases lay between the germline ends. The CDR3 sequence is 15 residues long.

The rearrangement uses TRBV10-3 and TRBJ1-3; D is unresolved. Trimming shortened V by 3 bases and J by 1 base, and 7 bases separated the two germline ends. This CDR3 is 14 amino acids long. Germline V gene lookup returns CDR1 ENHRY and CDR2 SYGVKD. The DNA of the CDR3 is TGTGCCATCAGTGACCCTCTTTCTGGAAACACCATATATTTT. This encodes CAISDPLSGNTIYF.

The gene calls are TRBV2 and TRBJ1-1; TRBD1 matches at 9 bases. V lost 8 bases to trimming and J lost 5 bases; unmatched junction nucleotides: 9. Germline CDR1 reads SNHLY; CDR2 reads FYNNEI. CDR3 length: 14 residues. CDR3 residues: CASGLDRGSTEAFF. The CDR3 nucleotides read TGTGCCAGCGGACTTGACAGGGGGTCGACTGAAGCTTTCTTT.

The rearrangement links TRBV19 to TRBJ1-5; no clear D gene. Trimming pared 1 base from V and 0 bases from J, leaving 4 bases between. This CDR3 contains 14 residues. Germline CDR1 reads LNHDA; CDR2 reads SQIVND (reference sequence). CDR3 nucleotide sequence: TGTGCCAGTAGTATAGCAGTTAGCAATCAGCCCCAGCATTTT. It yields the protein CASSIAVSNQPQHF.

The chain couples TRBV5-6 to TRBJ1-2, with D unclear. Germline CDR1 reads SGHDT; CDR2 reads YYEEEE. Trimming took off 2 bases at V and 6 bases at J, with 8 bases between the two ends. This CDR3 comprises 12 residues. The CDR3 DNA reads TGTGCCAGCAGCTTCTCCACGGATGGCTACACCTTC. Its protein is CASSFSTDGYTF.

V usage is TRBV6-5 and J usage is TRBJ2-7, with TRBD1 matching 7 bases. Looked up from germline, CDR1 is MNHEY and CDR2 is SVGAGI. V trimming: 3 bases; J trimming: 0 bases; junction bases outside the gene matches: 5. This CDR3 is built from 15 residues. CDR3 sequence (DNA): TGTGCCAGCAGTTATTCGACAGGGAGCTCCTACGAGCAGTACTTC. As protein: CASSYSTGSSYEQYF.

V and J are TRBV13 and TRBJ1-4, with TRBD1 as a possible D gene (6 bases). V was shortened by 6 bases and J by 6 bases, with 14 bases between the two germline ends. This CDR3 contains 14 residues. In germline, CDR1 is PRHDT, CDR2 FYEKMQ (reference sequence). CDR3 sequence: CASRSGAGDEKLFF. CDR3 bases: TGTGCCAGCAGAAGCGGGGCAGGGGATGAAAAACTGTTTTTT. The entire variable domain, with the rest obtained from reference TRBV13 and TRBJ1-4, is as follows: AAGVIQSPRHLIKEKRETATLKCYPIPRHDTVYWYQQGPGQDPQFLISFYEKMQSDKGSIPDRFSAQQFSDYHSELNMSSLELGDSALYFCASRSGAGDEKLFFGSGTQLSVL.

V gene TRBV30 combines with J gene TRBJ2-7; possible D gene TRBD2, 6 bases. V was clipped by 0 bases and J by 0 bases, with 12 bases between them. CDR3 length: 15 amino acids. Germline loops: CDR1 GTSNPN, CDR2 SVGIG (reference sequence). This CDR3 reads CAWSVLGGVSYEQYF. The CDR3 DNA is TGTGCCTGGAGTGTACTTGGCGGGGTCTCCTACGAGCAGTACTTC.

The chain recombines TRBV15 with TRBJ1-4; weak D call: TRBD1 (5 bases). The length of the CDR3 is 15 residues. The germline V and J ends were trimmed by 5 bases and 10 bases, with 20 bases remaining between them. Germline loops: CDR1 LNHNV, CDR2 YYDKDF (reference sequence). CDR3 region: CATSGMGLWGGKLFF. The CDR3 DNA is TGTGCCACCAGCGGAATGGGACTATGGGGGGGAAAACTGTTTTTT.

This chain connects TRBV19 to TRBJ2-1; a possible D gene is TRBD2 (5 bases). This CDR3 has 12 residues. The V end lost 5 bases, the J end lost 8 bases, and 10 bases lay between the germline ends. Germline loops: CDR1 LNHDA, CDR2 SQIVND (reference sequence). The CDR3 spells CASSPRGHEQFF. In nucleotides, the CDR3 is TGTGCCAGTAGTCCCCGCGGGCATGAGCAGTTCTTC.

The chain couples TRBV19 to TRBJ2-7; a weak D match, TRBD2 (6 bases). CDR3 size: 15 residues. Germline V gene lookup returns CDR1 LNHDA and CDR2 SQIVND (reference sequence). Trimming pared 6 bases from V and 0 bases from J, leaving 15 bases between. CDR3: CASSSGTAFSYEQYF. CDR3 coding DNA: TGTGCCAGTAGCTCCGGGACTGCCTTCTCCTACGAGCAGTACTTC.

The chain couples TRBV24-1 to TRBJ2-3; TRBD1 aligns across 8 bases. The junction had 9 bases not matched to a gene; V was cut back by 2 bases and J by 3 bases. The CDR3 has 17 residues. Germline-derived CDR1 and CDR2 are KGHDR and SFDVKD. This CDR3 is CATSDSGQGGWTDTQYF. The CDR3 DNA reads as TGTGCCACCAGTGATTCCGGACAGGGCGGGTGGACAGATACGCAGTATTTT.

CDR3 bases: TGTGCCAGCATCGGAGGGCTCCCGAACACCGGGGAGCTGTTTTTT. Translation gives CASIGGLPNTGELFF. The chain carries TRBV6-5 and TRBJ2-2, with TRBD2 as a possible D gene (6 bases). CDR1 is MNHEY and CDR2 is SVGAGI in the germline V gene. Trimming removed 7 bases from V and 0 bases from J, with 12 bases in between. The CDR3 length is 15 residues.

The V gene is TRBV10-3, the J gene TRBJ2-2, with 10 positions matching TRBD1. This CDR3 is built from 14 residues. CDR1 and CDR2 from the germline V gene are ENHRY and SYGVKD. The junction had 5 bases not matched to a gene; V was cut back by 10 bases and J by 3 bases. The CDR3 protein is CATTGTGDTGELFF. For the CDR3, the DNA is TGTGCCACTACCGGGACAGGGGACACCGGGGAGCTGTTTTTT.

CDR3 region: CSVVDDRVGGYTF. The CDR3 region has the DNA TGCAGCGTTGTGGACGACAGGGTGGGAGGCTACACCTTC. The V gene is TRBV29-1, the J gene TRBJ1-2, with 7 positions matching TRBD1. Germline V CDR1 and CDR2: SQVTM, ANQGSEA. J was trimmed by 8 bases and V by 4 bases; bases with no gene match: 10. This CDR3 has 13 amino acids.

This chain uses TRBV5-3 with TRBJ1-5; 11 bases are a match to TRBD1. TRBV5-3 has ORF status, its function being uncertain. The CDR3 runs to 19 residues. V gave up 0 bases and J gave up 1 base; unmatched junction bases: 9. CDR3 in amino acids: CARSLAVDRGQLSNQPQHF. The DNA for the CDR3 is TGTGCCAGAAGCTTGGCCGTGGACAGGGGGCAGTTGAGCAATCAGCCCCAGCATTTT.

The rearrangement joins TRBV6-5 to TRBJ2-5; 8 bases map to TRBD2. J gave up 1 base and V 7 bases, and 5 bases lay outside the gene matches. The CDR3 is 14 residues long. In germline, CDR1 is MNHEY, CDR2 SVGAGI. For the CDR3, the DNA is TGTGCCAGCAACCAAGCGGGGGCCCAAGAGACCCAGTACTTC. Its protein is CASNQAGAQETQYF.

V and J are TRBV3-1 (or the pseudogene TRBV3-2) and TRBJ2-7, with D perhaps matching TRBD1 (6 bases). Trimming took 0 bases from V and 6 from J, leaving 12 bases between them. The germline V gene has CDR1 LGHDT and CDR2 YNNKEL (reference sequence). CDR3 length: 14 amino acids. In DNA form, the CDR3 reads TGTGCCAGCAGCCAAGAGAGGGCCAGGGGCGAGCAGTACTTC. Its protein product is CASSQERARGEQYF.

The chain employs TRBV13 and TRBJ2-3, with 8 bases fitting TRBD2. CDR3 length: 16 amino acids. V gave up 2 bases and J gave up 2 bases; unmatched junction bases: 6. CDR1 is PRHDT and CDR2 is FYEKMQ in the germline V gene (reference sequence). Here the CDR3 reads CASSLMRGALTDTQYF. The CDR3 region has the DNA TGTGCCAGCAGCTTAATGCGGGGGGCACTCACAGATACGCAGTATTTT.

The CDR3 reads CASSIQGWETQYF. CDR3 nucleotides: TGTGCCAGTAGTATTCAGGGTTGGGAGACCCAGTACTTC. The gene calls are TRBV19 and TRBJ2-5; the D gene is possibly TRBD1 (5 bases). Germline V CDR1 and CDR2: LNHDA, SQIVND (reference sequence). The CDR3 loop spans 13 amino acids. The ends were cut back, 3 bases at V and 5 bases at J, with 10 bases in the middle.

This sequence joins TRBV19 and TRBJ1-1; 8 nucleotides agree with TRBD1. Germline CDR1 is LNHDA and CDR2 is SQIVND (reference sequence). After removal of 5 bases from V and 4 bases from J, the junction contained 9 bases not matched to a gene. This CDR3 comprises 15 residues. The CDR3 protein is CASSGWTGIGTEAFF. The CDR3, as DNA: TGTGCCAGTAGTGGGTGGACAGGGATAGGCACTGAAGCTTTCTTT.

V gene TRBV18 combines with J gene TRBJ1-2, with 9 bases matching TRBD1. The CDR3 has 16 amino acids. Trimming at V came to 3 bases and at J to 5 bases, leaving 10 bases not matched to a gene. The germline CDR1 and CDR2 sequences are KGHSH and LQKENI. The DNA for the CDR3 is TGTGCCAGCTCACCCCTGGGACAGGGAGAGTGGTATGGCTACACCTTC. Translating it yields CASSPLGQGEWYGYTF.

The V and J genes are TRBV6-6 and TRBJ1-5; D ambiguous. Trimming cost V 6 bases and J 8 bases, with 14 bases left between them. Germline CDR1 reads MNHNY; CDR2 reads SVGAGI (reference sequence). The length of the CDR3 is 13 residues. The CDR3 reads CASSRERLEPQHF. The CDR3 DNA is TGTGCCAGCAGCCGGGAGAGGCTGGAGCCCCAGCATTTT.

The chain is built from TRBV14 and TRBJ2-7; the match to TRBD2 covers 8 bases. The CDR3 contains 17 residues. The V segment lost 0 bases and the J segment 4 bases; nucleotides outside the gene matches: 11. Germline CDR1 reads SGHDN; CDR2 reads FVKESK. This CDR3 is CASSQEVWRGADYEQYF. Written as DNA, the CDR3 is TGTGCCAGCAGCCAAGAGGTTTGGCGGGGGGCGGATTACGAGCAGTACTTC.